This T cell receptor beta chain was sequenced for a study of T cell responses to AZD1222 COVID-19 vaccine. Whole-study context: Second-dose schedules of about 4 or about 12 weeks were combined. Whole-study results and caveats: Clonal diversity may have been underestimated in mostly white British donors. Two doses of AZD1222 preceded a rise in Spike-specific TCR breadth and depth.

TCRdb's copy holds only in-frame clones and misses some; the assay was immunoSEQ multiplex PCR. The data show over 110,000 clones, over 85% seen once. A remark on this clone: The target antigen is unknown.

Trimming left V 4 bases short and J 2 bases short, with 8 bases between. The CDR3 loop spans 13 amino acids. Germline loops: CDR1 LNHDA, CDR2 SQIVND (reference sequence). This chain uses TRBV19 with TRBJ2-5, with unresolved D. This material consisted of peripheral blood, taken on day 0 of AZD1222 vaccination. The receptor's source is an adult in good health. CDR3 DNA: TGTGCCAGTAGTAAGCAGGTTCAAGAGACCCAGTACTTC. The encoded protein is CASSKQVQETQYF.